This TCR beta chain was sequenced in a study of synovial regulatory T cells in juvenile arthritis. Study observations and caveats: CDR3 overlap with synovial Tregs was higher for iaTregs than other blood Tregs. TCR diversity was lower in inflammation-associated blood Treg cells than in other blood Treg cells. Synovial Teff and blood CPL repertoires partially overlapped with iaTreg TCR repertoires, which were largely patient-private.

Patients were aged median around 12 years with disease lasting median about 7 years. Remarks on this clone: Its matching antigen is unknown.

This CDR3 comprises 13 residues. The record lacks a DNA sequence. Germline CDR1 and CDR2: MNHNS and SASEGT. Data came from immunoSEQ multiplex PCR; TCRdb stores just in-frame clones and leaves some out. Recorded for this sample: more than 7,500 clones. Sequencing input: Treg cells from blood. Subset noted: remaining (HLA-DR-negative) circulating blood Treg cells. This chain joins TRBV6-1 and TRBJ2-3. The TCR originated in a donor younger than 30 with juvenile idiopathic arthritis. This chain's CDR3 is CASSDGFRDTQYF.